A selection of T cell receptor beta chains follows, all from one sample in a study of blood T cell repertoires in COVID-19. Sequenced by immunoSEQ multiplex PCR; TCRdb stores in-frame clones only, minus some. The sample has around 60,000 clones; 80% to 95% are singletons. Sequences were obtained from peripheral blood. Source of these receptors: a woman of 80 years or more with active COVID-19. Both conserved end residues are trimmed from each CDR3. Fields, in order: V gene, J gene, CDR3 protein.

V gene: TRBV27
J gene: TRBJ1-6
CDR3 protein: ASKLDRRSNSPLH

V gene: TRBV28
J gene: TRBJ1-1
CDR3 protein: ASRELGAPGGTEAF

V gene: TRBV18
J gene: TRBJ2-1
CDR3 protein: ASSPGIHNNEQF

V gene: TRBV11-1
J gene: TRBJ2-7
CDR3 protein: ASSLENMAQQY

V gene: TRBV3-1/TRBV3-2
J gene: TRBJ2-1
CDR3 protein: ASSQGGVYINEQF

V gene: TRBV5-1
J gene: TRBJ2-3
CDR3 protein: ASSTTRQGAEESTDTQY

V gene: TRBV28
J gene: TRBJ2-5
CDR3 protein: ASTGRWGARETQY

V gene: TRBV7-9
J gene: TRBJ1-1
CDR3 protein: ASSTRQGHEAF

V gene: TRBV10-3
J gene: TRBJ1-5
CDR3 protein: AMGRESNQPQH

V gene: TRBV28
J gene: TRBJ1-1
CDR3 protein: ASSLDSNTEAF

V gene: TRBV29-1
J gene: TRBJ2-6
CDR3 protein: AFSVARGANVLT

V gene: TRBV2
J gene: TRBJ1-2
CDR3 protein: ASSEASRTGSYGYT

V gene: TRBV20-1
J gene: TRBJ2-3
CDR3 protein: SASSIRLASTDTQY

V gene: TRBV5-4
J gene: TRBJ2-3
CDR3 protein: ASSLAGGGRATDTQY